Listed below are T cell receptor beta chains from one sample, sequenced in a study of blood T cells in healthy people across ages. Each CDR3 protein is one row after TCRdb ran MiXCR on the 5' RACE reads. The repertoire holds 1.4 million to 1.5 million distinct CDR3 sequences, approximately 42% seen once, with less than 8% in the top ten. The material sequenced was blood. The source of these receptors is a woman between 18 and 29 years old in good health. Both conserved end residues are part of each CDR3. The D gene is left open where the match is weak. Expanded clones get a size class; other rows say once, few or many, or leave the size out.

j_gene,v_gene,d_gene,abundance,CDR3aa,CDR3nt
TRBJ2-5,TRBV18,TRBD1,once,CASETGNANEQYF,TGTGCCAGCGAGACAGGGAATGCGAATGAGCAGTACTTC
TRBJ2-7,TRBV4-3,NA,NA,CASSQESPASSYEQYF,TGCGCCAGCAGCCAAGAGTCACCGGCCAGCTCCTACGAGCAGTACTTC
TRBJ2-3,TRBV29-1,NA,many,CSVPGTSTDTQYF,TGCAGCGTCCCCGGGACTAGCACAGATACGCAGTATTTT
TRBJ2-7,TRBV20-1,TRBD2,NA,CSSYSGNSYEQYF,TGCAGTTCTTATAGCGGGAACTCCTACGAGCAGTACTTC
TRBJ2-4,TRBV6-1,TRBD2,few,CASSRHSSGGAGKNIQYF,TGTGCCAGCAGTCGACATTCTAGCGGGGGGGCCGGCAAAAACATTCAGTACTTC
TRBJ1-3,TRBV5-1,NA,NA,CASSLAGTAENTIYF,TGCGCCAGCAGCTTGGCCGGGACTGCAGAAAACACCATATATTTT
TRBJ2-2,TRBV12-3/TRBV12-4,NA,NA,CASTRGLNTGELFF,TGTGCCAGCACCCGGGGGCTGAACACCGGGGAGCTGTTTTTT
TRBJ2-7,TRBV4-1,TRBD1,NA,CASSQTQGLNEQYF,TGCGCCAGCAGCCAAACACAGGGGTTGAACGAGCAGTACTTC
TRBJ2-5,TRBV2,TRBD2,once,CASSPTSGSHNEQYF,TGTGCCAGCAGTCCGACTAGCGGGAGTCACAATGAGCAGTACTTC
TRBJ2-5,TRBV2,TRBD2,NA,CASSGVGRARETQYF,TGTGCCAGCAGTGGAGTCGGGAGGGCCCGAGAGACCCAGTACTTC
TRBJ2-1,TRBV6-1,TRBD1,NA,CASSGAGTGWSEQFF,TGTGCCAGCAGTGGGGCGGGGACAGGGTGGAGTGAGCAGTTCTTC
TRBJ2-5,TRBV6-1,TRBD1,NA,CASGDREGETQYF,TGTGCCAGCGGGGACAGGGAAGGCGAGACCCAGTACTTC
TRBJ2-5,TRBV6-5,TRBD2,NA,CASRREGQGRETQYF,TGTGCCAGCAGGAGGGAGGGGCAGGGCAGAGAGACCCAGTACTTC
TRBJ2-5,TRBV27,TRBD2,few,CASSWASGQETQYF,TGTGCCAGCTCGTGGGCTAGCGGCCAAGAGACCCAGTACTTC
TRBJ1-3,TRBV28,NA,NA,CASSLEGPPGNTIYF,TGTGCCAGCAGCCTCGAGGGACCGCCTGGAAACACCATATATTTT
TRBJ2-1,TRBV10-3,NA,few,CAISEAYGGEQFF,TGTGCCATCAGTGAGGCCTACGGGGGCGAGCAGTTCTTC
TRBJ2-1,TRBV6-1,NA,NA,CASSEEATGGNEQFF,TGTGCCAGCAGTGAAGAAGCGACAGGCGGCAATGAGCAGTTCTTC
TRBJ2-1,TRBV4-2,TRBD2,few,CASSQGTSGTIYNEQFF,TGTGCCAGCAGCCAGGGGACTAGCGGGACTATCTACAATGAGCAGTTCTTC
TRBJ2-7,TRBV29-1,NA,NA,CSALVGGGTYEQYF,TGCAGCGCCCTAGTAGGTGGGGGGACTTACGAGCAGTACTTC
TRBJ2-1,TRBV7-2,NA,NA,CASRGMPVSYNEQFF,TGTGCCAGCAGGGGTATGCCTGTCTCCTACAATGAGCAGTTCTTC
TRBJ1-2,TRBV27,NA,few,CASSGRVLANGYTF,TGTGCCAGCAGTGGTAGGGTGTTGGCTAATGGCTACACCTTC
TRBJ2-5,TRBV20-1,TRBD1,NA,CSAWDSEGDEQYF,TGCAGTGCTTGGGACAGCGAGGGAGATGAGCAGTACTTC
TRBJ2-1,TRBV9,TRBD1,NA,CASNRGDSHEQFF,TGTGCCAGCAACAGGGGAGACTCCCATGAGCAGTTCTTC
TRBJ2-7,TRBV7-2,NA,few,CASSLGGSVSYEQYF,TGTGCCAGCAGCTTAGGAGGCAGCGTGTCCTACGAGCAGTACTTC
TRBJ2-3,TRBV6-5,TRBD2,NA,CANSKAGYPTDTQYF,TGTGCCAACAGCAAAGCGGGGTACCCCACAGATACGCAGTATTTT